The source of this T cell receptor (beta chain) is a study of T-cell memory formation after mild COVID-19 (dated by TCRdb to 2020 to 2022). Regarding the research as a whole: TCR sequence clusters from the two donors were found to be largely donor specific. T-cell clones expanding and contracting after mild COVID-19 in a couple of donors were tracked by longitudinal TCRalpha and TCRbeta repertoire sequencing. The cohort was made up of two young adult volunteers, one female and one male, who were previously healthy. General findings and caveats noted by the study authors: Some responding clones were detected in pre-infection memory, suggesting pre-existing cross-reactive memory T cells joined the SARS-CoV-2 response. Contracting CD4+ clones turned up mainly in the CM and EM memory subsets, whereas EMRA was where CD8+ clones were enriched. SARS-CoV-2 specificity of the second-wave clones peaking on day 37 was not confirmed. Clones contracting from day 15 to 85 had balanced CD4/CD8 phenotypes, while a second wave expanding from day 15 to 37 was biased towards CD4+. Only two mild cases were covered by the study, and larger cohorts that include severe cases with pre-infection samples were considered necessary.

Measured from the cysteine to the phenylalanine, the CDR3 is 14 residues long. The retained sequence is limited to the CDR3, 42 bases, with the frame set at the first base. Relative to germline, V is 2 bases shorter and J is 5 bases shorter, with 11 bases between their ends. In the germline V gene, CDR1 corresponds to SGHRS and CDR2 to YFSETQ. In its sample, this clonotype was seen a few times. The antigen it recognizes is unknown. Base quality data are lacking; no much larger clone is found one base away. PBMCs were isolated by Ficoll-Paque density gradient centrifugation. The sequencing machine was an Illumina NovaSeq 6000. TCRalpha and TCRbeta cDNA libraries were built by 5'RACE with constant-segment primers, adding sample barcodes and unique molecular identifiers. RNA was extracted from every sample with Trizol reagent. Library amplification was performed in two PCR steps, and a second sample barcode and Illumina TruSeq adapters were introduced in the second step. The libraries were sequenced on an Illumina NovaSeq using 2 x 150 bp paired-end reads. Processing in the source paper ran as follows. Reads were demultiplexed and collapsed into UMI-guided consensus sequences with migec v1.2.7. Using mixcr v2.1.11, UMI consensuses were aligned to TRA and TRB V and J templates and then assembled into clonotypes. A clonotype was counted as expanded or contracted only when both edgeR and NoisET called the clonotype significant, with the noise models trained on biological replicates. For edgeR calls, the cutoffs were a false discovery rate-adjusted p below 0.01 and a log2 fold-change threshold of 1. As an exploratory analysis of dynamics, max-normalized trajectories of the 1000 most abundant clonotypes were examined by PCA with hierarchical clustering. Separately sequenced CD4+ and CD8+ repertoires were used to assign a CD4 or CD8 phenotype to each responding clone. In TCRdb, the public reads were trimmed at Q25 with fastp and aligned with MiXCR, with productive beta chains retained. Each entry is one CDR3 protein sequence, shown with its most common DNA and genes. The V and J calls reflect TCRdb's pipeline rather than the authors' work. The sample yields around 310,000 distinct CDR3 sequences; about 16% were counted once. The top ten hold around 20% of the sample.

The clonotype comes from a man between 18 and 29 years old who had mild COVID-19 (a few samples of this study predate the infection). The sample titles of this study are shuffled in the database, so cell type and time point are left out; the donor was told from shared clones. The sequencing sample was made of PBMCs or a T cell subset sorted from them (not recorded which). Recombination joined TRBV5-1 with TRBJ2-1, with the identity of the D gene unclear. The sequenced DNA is TGCGCCAGCAGCTTAAGGACGCGAAACAATGAGCAGTTCTTC. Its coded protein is CASSLRTRNNEQFF.